The rows below give T cell receptor beta chains drawn from one sample of a study of PD-L1 blockade in urothelial cancer. Here immunoSEQ multiplex PCR was the method, and the copy in TCRdb shows in-frame clones only, minus some. The sample includes 70,000 to 85,000 clones, around 90% of them seen just once. This specimen consisted of PBMCs, obtained around atezolizumab (anti-PD-L1) treatment. The receptors here all came from a man between 65 and 80 years old with urothelial cancer. The CDR3 runs from the conserved cysteine through the conserved F or W. A D gene is named only where the DNA matches it firmly. Size values are once, few and many counts, or a class for expanded clones, and some rows have none.

clone_size	v_call	j_call	d_call	cdr3_nt	cdr3_aa
NA	TRBV18	TRBJ2-7	TRBD1	TGTGCCAGCTCACCACTGGCAGGGGGCGAGCAGTACTTC	CASSPLAGGEQYF
NA	TRBV7-8	TRBJ1-3	NA	TGTGCCAGCAGCTTAGACGGGAGCTCTGGAAACACCATATATTTT	CASSLDGSSGNTIYF
NA	TRBV6-5	TRBJ1-3	NA	TGTGCCAGCAGGGGGCCCGGAAACACCATATATTTT	CASRGPGNTIYF
NA	TRBV30	TRBJ1-2	TRBD1	TGTGCCTCGAGTACAGGGGGCTATGGCTACACCTTC	CASSTGGYGYTF
NA	TRBV5-1	TRBJ2-3	TRBD1	TGCGCCAGCACCCGAGGGACAGGTGGCACAGATACGCAGTATTTT	CASTRGTGGTDTQYF
NA	TRBV28	TRBJ1-5	TRBD1	TGTGCCAGCACCCCGGGACAGGGGAGGAATCAGCCCCAGCATTTT	CASTPGQGRNQPQHF
NA	TRBV27	TRBJ2-2	NA	TGTGCCAGCAGTCCAGCGGGCAGCACCGGGGAGCTGTTTTTT	CASSPAGSTGELFF
NA	TRBV5-1	TRBJ2-4	NA	TGCGCCAGCGCCCAGACAGGCAACAAAAACATTCAGTACTTC	CASAQTGNKNIQYF
NA	TRBV28	TRBJ2-1	TRBD2	TGTGCCAGCAGCCGGCGGACTAGCGGAGTATACAATGAGCAGTTCTTC	CASSRRTSGVYNEQFF
NA	TRBV2	TRBJ1-2	TRBD1	TGTGCCAGCAGATTACAGGGGGCTTCCGGCTATGGCTACACCTTC	CASRLQGASGYGYTF
NA	TRBV10-3	TRBJ2-7	TRBD1	TGTGCCATCAGCGACCGGGACAGGCTCTCCTACGAGCAGTACTTC	CAISDRDRLSYEQYF
few	TRBV9	TRBJ2-1	TRBD2	TGTGCCAGCAGCCCCCCGGCTAATAGCGGGAAGGGGTACAATGAGCAGTTCTTC	CASSPPANSGKGYNEQFF
NA	TRBV10-3	TRBJ2-7	NA	TGTGCCACCCGGCGGGTTAGTCCGCTCGAGCAGTACTTC	CATRRVSPLEQYF
NA	TRBV7-9	TRBJ1-1	TRBD1	TGTGCCAGCAGCGAGTACAGGGGAGACTCTGAAGCTTTCTTT	CASSEYRGDSEAFF
NA	TRBV4-1	TRBJ1-1	NA	TGCGCCAGCAGCCGGCCCCAACAGCACACTGAAGCTTTCTTT	CASSRPQQHTEAFF
NA	TRBV10-3	TRBJ2-3	TRBD2	TGTGCCACCTCCGGACTAGCGGCTATAGATACGCAGTATTTT	CATSGLAAIDTQYF
NA	TRBV18	TRBJ2-3	NA	TGTGCCAGCTCACCTGGACTGTCTAGCACAGATACGCAGTATTTT	CASSPGLSSTDTQYF
NA	TRBV7-3	TRBJ2-3	TRBD2	TGTGCCAGCAGCATCTCTAGCGGGAGCGCAGATACGCAGTATTTT	CASSISSGSADTQYF
few	TRBV4-1	TRBJ2-2	TRBD1	TGCGCCAGCAGCCAATCACAGGGGATCGGGGAGCTGTTTTTT	CASSQSQGIGELFF
NA	TRBV5-1	TRBJ2-5	NA	TGCGCCAGCAGCAGGCAGCCGGGAGAGACCCAGTACTTC	CASSRQPGETQYF
NA	TRBV2	TRBJ1-1	TRBD1	TGTGCCAGCAGTGAAAACCCTTTTGGACAGGGAGGGACTGAAGCTTTCTTT	CASSENPFGQGGTEAFF
once	TRBV7-6	TRBJ1-3	TRBD1	TGTGCCAGCACCCTGAGTGTTGGACAGGGTTCTGGAAACACCATATATTTT	CASTLSVGQGSGNTIYF
NA	TRBV10-2	TRBJ2-7	NA	TGCGCCAGCAGTGTGACGCTGGGGGAGGTCTACGAGCAGTACTTC	CASSVTLGEVYEQYF
once	TRBV6-5	TRBJ2-3	TRBD1	TGTGCCAGCAGCACCTACGACAGGGCAACGCAGTATTTT	CASSTYDRATQYF
once	TRBV19	TRBJ2-2	TRBD2	TGTGCCAGTAGTATGACTAGCGGGAGGGCCTATAGTAGGTCCGGGGAGCTGTTTTTT	CASSMTSGRAYSRSGELFF
NA	TRBV5-6	TRBJ2-7	NA	TGTGCCAGCAGCTTATTCTCCCCCGTGTTGTCTTCGGAGCAGTACTTC	CASSLFSPVLSSEQYF
NA	TRBV29-1	TRBJ2-7	NA	TGCAGCGTCCTCGGGGGGCAGGGTTCCTACGAGCAGTACTTC	CSVLGGQGSYEQYF
NA	TRBV7-9	TRBJ2-1	NA	TGTGCCAGCAGCTCCGTTGGGGCGGGAGATAACTTCAGGGGCAATGAGCAGTTCTTC	CASSSVGAGDNFRGNEQFF
NA	TRBV29-1	TRBJ2-7	NA	TGCAGCGTTGGCGTCGGTCCCGAGCAGTACTTC	CSVGVGPEQYF
NA	TRBV28	TRBJ2-5	NA	TGTGCCAGCAGTCCACAAGAGCCACAGTGGGCCGAGGAGACCCAGTACTTC	CASSPQEPQWAEETQYF
once	TRBV5-4	TRBJ2-5	NA	TGTGCCAGCAGCTTGGGGGGGGTAGGGTGGGAGACCCAGTACTTC	CASSLGGVGWETQYF
NA	TRBV19	TRBJ2-5	TRBD1	TGTGCCAGTAGTATAGGACAGGGGATGACCCAGTACTTC	CASSIGQGMTQYF
NA	TRBV28	TRBJ2-5	TRBD2	TGTGCCAGCAGCGGTGGAATCCTAGCGGGACATCCGGAGACCCAGTACTTC	CASSGGILAGHPETQYF
NA	TRBV11-2	TRBJ2-1	NA	TGTGCCAGCAGCTTAGGGGCGGGACACAATGAGCAGTTCTTC	CASSLGAGHNEQFF
NA	TRBV29-1	TRBJ2-1	NA	TGCAGCGTTGAATCGACAGGTCGTACCGTCTTC	CSVESTGRTVF
once	TRBV25-1	TRBJ1-1	NA	TGTGCCAGCATAGCTGACAGGCAAGCTTTCTTT	CASIADRQAFF
NA	TRBV5-1	TRBJ2-2	NA	TGCGCCAGCAGCGGAGGCGGGTCTAACACCGGGGAGCTGTTTTTT	CASSGGGSNTGELFF
NA	TRBV10-3	TRBJ2-7	NA	TGTGCCATCCGGACTGGAAGCTCCTACGAGCAGTACTTC	CAIRTGSSYEQYF
NA	TRBV6-5	TRBJ2-3	NA	TGTGCCAGCAGTCCGTGGGAGTCGGGCACAGATACGCAGTATTTT	CASSPWESGTDTQYF
NA	TRBV9	TRBJ2-7	TRBD1	TGTGCCAGCAGCGCTAGGCAGGGGGTGGGAGAGCAGTACTTC	CASSARQGVGEQYF
once	TRBV5-1	TRBJ2-7	NA	TGCGCCAGCAGCTCTGGACTGGTCGGCGGAGCCTCCTACGAGCAGTACTTC	CASSSGLVGGASYEQYF
NA	TRBV19	TRBJ1-1	NA	TGTGCCAGTATATTGGAGGGAGGTCGGATGACTGAAGCTTTCTTT	CASILEGGRMTEAFF
once	TRBV27	TRBJ2-7	TRBD2	TGTGCCAGCGGAGGGAGCGGGGTCTACGAGCAGTACTTC	CASGGSGVYEQYF
NA	TRBV19	TRBJ2-1	TRBD2	TGTGCCAGTAGTATAGTAGGGGCTAGCGGGAGTTGGTACAATGAGCAGTTCTTC	CASSIVGASGSWYNEQFF
NA	TRBV12-5	TRBJ2-1	TRBD2	TGTGCTAGTAGTTCTAGCGGGAGGGGGGGGGAGCAGTTCTTC	CASSSSGRGGEQFF
NA	TRBV18	TRBJ2-1	TRBD2	TGTGCCAGCTCACCAGCGGGACTAGCGGGTAATGAGCAGTTCTTC	CASSPAGLAGNEQFF
NA	TRBV10-2	TRBJ1-1	NA	TGCGCCAGCAGTATTAGCGGTAGCGCTGAAGCTTTCTTT	CASSISGSAEAFF
NA	TRBV6-6	TRBJ2-5	NA	TGTGCCAGCAGCCAGTCCCAAGTGTCAGAGACCCAGTACTTC	CASSQSQVSETQYF
NA	TRBV19	TRBJ1-1	NA	TGTGCCAGTAGTATTTCTGGACAGATGAACACTGAAGCTTTCTTT	CASSISGQMNTEAFF
NA	TRBV1	TRBJ2-7	NA	TGCGCGGGGGAGCGGTACGAGCAGTACTTC	CAGERYEQYF
NA	TRBV5-1	TRBJ1-3	NA	TGCGCCAGCAGCACAGGGTACGGAAACACCATATATTTT	CASSTGYGNTIYF
many	TRBV5-1	TRBJ2-3	TRBD2	TGCGCCAGCAGCCCCGGACTAGCGGGAGCAGATACGCAGTATTTT	CASSPGLAGADTQYF
NA	TRBV5-1	TRBJ1-2	TRBD1	TGCGCCAGCAGCTTGGGAGGGACTTTAGACAGGGGAAACGGCTACACCTTC	CASSLGGTLDRGNGYTF
NA	TRBV7-3	TRBJ2-1	NA	TGTGCCAGCAGCCCCAGAGGCGGGCGACACTACAATGAGCAGTTCTTC	CASSPRGGRHYNEQFF
NA	TRBV6-5	TRBJ2-3	TRBD2	TGTGCCAGCAGTCCACTAGCGGGAGCCACAGATACGCAGTATTTT	CASSPLAGATDTQYF
NA	TRBV7-3	TRBJ2-7	NA	TGTGCCAGCAGCTTGTACGGAGGGCCAACCTACGAGCAGTACTTC	CASSLYGGPTYEQYF
once	TRBV5-1	TRBJ2-1	TRBD2	TGCGCCAGCAGCGCAGGACTAGCGGGAGAGGAGCAGTTCTTC	CASSAGLAGEEQFF
NA	TRBV21-1	TRBJ2-5	NA	TGTGCCAGCAGCGGTCGGGGAGAGGGCCCTGAACATGGAGAAGAGACCCAGTACTTC	CASSGRGEGPEHGEETQYF
NA	TRBV6-5	TRBJ2-3	TRBD2	TGTGCCAGCAGGAGACTAGCGGGAGTAACAGATACGCAGTATTTT	CASRRLAGVTDTQYF
once	TRBV19	TRBJ1-4	NA	TGTGCCAGTAACCAGAAGCCGGGGGAAAAACTGTTTTTT	CASNQKPGEKLFF